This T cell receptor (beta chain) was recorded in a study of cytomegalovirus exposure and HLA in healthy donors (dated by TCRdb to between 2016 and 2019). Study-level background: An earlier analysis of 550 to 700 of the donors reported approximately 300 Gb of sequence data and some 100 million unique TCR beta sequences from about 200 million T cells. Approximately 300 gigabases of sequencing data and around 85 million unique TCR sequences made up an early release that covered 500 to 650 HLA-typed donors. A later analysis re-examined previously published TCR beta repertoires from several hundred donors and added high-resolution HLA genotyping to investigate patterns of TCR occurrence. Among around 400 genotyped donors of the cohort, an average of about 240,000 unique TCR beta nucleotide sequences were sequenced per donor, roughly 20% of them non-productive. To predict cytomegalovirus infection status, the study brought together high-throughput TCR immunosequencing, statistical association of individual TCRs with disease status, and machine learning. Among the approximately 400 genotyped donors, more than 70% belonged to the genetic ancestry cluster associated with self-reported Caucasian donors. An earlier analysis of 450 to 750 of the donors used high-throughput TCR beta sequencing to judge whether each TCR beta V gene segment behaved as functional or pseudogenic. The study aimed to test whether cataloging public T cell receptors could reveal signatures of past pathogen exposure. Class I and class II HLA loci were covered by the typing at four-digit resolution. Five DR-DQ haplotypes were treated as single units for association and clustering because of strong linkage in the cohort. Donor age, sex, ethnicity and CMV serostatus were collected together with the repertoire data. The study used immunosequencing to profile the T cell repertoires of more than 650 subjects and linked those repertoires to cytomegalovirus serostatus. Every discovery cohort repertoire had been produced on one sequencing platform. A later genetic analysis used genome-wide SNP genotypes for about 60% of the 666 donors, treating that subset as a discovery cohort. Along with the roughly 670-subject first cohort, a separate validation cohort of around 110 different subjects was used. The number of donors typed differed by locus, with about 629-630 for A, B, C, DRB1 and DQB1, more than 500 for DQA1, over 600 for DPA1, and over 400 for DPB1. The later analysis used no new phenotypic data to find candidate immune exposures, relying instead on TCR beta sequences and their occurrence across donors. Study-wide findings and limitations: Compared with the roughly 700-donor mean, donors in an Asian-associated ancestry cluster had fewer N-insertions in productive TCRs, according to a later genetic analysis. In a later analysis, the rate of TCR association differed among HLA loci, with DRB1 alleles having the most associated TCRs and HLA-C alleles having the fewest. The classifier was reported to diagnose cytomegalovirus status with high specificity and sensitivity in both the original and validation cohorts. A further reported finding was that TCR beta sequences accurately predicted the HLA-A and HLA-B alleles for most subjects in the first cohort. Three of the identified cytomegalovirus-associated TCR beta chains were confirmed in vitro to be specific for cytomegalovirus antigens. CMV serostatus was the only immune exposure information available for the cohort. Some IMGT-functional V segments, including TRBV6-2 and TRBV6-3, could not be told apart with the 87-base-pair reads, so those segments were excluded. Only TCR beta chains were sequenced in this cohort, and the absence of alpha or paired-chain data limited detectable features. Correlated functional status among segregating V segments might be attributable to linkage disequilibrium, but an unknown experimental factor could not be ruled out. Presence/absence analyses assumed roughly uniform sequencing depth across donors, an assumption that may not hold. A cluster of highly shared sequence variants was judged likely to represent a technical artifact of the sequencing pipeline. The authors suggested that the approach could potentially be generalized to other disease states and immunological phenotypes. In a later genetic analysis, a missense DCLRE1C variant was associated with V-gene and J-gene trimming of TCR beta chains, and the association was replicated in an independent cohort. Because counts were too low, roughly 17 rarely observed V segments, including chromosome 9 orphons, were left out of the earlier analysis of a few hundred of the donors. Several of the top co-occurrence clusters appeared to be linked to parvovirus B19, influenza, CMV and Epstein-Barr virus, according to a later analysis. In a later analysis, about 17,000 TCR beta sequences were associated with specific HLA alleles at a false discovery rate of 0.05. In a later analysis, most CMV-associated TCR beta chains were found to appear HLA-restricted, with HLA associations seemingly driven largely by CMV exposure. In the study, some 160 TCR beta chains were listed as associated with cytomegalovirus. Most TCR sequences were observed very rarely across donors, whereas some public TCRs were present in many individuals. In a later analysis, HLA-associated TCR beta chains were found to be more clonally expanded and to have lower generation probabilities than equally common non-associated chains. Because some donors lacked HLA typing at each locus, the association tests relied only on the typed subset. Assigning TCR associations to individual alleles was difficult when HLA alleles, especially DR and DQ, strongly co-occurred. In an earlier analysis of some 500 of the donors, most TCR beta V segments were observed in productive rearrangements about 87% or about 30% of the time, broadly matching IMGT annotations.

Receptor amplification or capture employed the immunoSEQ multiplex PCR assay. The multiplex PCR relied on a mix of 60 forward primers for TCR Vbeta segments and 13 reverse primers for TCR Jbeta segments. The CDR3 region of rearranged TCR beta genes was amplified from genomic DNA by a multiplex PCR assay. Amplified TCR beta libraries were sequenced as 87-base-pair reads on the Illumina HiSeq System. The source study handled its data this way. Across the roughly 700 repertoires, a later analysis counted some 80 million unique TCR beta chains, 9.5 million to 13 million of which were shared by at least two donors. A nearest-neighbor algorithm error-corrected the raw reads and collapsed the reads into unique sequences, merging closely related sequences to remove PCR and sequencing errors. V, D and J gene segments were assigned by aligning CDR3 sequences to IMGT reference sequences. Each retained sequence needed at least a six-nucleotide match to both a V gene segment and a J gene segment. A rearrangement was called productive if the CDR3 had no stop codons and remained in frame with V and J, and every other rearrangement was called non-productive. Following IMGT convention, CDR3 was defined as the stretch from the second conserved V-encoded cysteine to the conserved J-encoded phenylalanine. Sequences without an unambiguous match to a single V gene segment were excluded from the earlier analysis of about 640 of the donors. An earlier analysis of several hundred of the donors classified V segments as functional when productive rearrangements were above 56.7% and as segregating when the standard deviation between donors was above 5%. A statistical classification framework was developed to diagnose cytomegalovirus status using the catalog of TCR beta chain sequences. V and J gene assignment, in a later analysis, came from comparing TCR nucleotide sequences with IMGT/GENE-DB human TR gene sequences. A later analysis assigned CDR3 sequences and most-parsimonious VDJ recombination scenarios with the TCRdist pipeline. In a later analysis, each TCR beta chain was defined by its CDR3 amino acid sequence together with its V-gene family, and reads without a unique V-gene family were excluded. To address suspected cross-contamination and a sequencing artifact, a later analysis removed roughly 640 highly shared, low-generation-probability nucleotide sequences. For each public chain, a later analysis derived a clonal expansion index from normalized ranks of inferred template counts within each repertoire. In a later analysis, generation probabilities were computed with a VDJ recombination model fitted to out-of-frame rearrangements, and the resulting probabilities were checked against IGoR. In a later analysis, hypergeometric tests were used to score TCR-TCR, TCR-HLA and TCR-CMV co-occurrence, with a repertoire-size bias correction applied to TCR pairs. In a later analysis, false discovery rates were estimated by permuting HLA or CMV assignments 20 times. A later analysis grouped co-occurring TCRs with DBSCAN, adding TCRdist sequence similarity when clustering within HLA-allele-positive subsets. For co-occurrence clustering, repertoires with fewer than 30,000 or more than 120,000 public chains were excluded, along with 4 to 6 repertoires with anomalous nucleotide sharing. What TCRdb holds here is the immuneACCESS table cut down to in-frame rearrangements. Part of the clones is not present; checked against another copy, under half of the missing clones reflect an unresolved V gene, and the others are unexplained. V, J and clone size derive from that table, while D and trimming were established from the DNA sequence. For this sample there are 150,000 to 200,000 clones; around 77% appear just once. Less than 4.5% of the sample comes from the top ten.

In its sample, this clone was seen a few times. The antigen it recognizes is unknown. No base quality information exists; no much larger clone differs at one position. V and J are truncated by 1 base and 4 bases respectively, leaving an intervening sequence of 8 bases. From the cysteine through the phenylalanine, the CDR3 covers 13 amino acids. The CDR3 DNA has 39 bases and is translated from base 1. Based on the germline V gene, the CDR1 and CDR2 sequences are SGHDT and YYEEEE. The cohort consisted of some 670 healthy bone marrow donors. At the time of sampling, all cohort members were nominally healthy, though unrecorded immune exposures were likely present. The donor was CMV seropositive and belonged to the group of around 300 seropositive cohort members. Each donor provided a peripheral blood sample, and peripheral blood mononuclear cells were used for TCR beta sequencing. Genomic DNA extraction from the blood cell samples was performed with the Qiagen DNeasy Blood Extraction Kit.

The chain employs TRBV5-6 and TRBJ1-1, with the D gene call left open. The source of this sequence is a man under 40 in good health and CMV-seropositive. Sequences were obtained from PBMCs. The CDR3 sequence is CASSLRGFTEAFF. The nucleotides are TGTGCCAGCAGCTTGCGGGGTTTCACTGAAGCTTTCTTT.